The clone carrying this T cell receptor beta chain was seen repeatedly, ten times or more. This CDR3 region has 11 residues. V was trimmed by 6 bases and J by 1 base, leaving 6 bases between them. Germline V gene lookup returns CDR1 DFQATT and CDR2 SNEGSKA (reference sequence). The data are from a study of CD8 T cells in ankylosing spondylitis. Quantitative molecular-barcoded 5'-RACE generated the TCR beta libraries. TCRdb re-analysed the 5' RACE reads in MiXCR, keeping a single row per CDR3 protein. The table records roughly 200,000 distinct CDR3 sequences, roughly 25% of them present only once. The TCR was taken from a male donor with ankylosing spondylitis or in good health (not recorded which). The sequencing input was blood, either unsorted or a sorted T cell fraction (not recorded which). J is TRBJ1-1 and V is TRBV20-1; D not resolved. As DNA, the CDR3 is TGCAGTGCAAAGAAGAACACTGAAGCTTTCTTT. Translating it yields CSAKKNTEAFF.